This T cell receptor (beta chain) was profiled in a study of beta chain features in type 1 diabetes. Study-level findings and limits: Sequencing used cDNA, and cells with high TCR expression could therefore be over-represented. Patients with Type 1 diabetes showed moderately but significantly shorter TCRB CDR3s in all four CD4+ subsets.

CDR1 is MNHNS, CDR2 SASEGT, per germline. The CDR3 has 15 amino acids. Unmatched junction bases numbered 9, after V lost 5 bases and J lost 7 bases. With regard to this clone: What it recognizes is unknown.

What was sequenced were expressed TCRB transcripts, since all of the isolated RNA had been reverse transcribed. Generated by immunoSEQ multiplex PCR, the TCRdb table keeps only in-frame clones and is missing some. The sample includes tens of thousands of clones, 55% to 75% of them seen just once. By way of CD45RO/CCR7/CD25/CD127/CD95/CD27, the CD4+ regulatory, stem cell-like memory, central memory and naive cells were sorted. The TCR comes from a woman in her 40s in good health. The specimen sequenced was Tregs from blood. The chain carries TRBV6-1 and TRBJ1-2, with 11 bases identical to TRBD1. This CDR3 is CASSPRGQGGAGYTF. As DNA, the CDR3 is TGTGCCAGCAGTCCCCGGGGACAGGGGGGTGCTGGCTACACCTTC.